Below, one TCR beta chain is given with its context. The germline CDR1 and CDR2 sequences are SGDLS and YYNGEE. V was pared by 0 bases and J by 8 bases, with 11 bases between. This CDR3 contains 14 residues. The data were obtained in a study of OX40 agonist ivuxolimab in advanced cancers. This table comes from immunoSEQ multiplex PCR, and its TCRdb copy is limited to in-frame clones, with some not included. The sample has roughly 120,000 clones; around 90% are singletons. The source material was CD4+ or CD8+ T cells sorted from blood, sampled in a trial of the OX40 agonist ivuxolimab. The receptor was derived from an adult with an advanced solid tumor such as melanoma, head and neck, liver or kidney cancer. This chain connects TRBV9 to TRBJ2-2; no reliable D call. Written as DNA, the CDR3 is TGTGCCAGCAGCGTAGGCCTCCCTAGTGGGGAGCTGTTTTTT. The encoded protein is CASSVGLPSGELFF.